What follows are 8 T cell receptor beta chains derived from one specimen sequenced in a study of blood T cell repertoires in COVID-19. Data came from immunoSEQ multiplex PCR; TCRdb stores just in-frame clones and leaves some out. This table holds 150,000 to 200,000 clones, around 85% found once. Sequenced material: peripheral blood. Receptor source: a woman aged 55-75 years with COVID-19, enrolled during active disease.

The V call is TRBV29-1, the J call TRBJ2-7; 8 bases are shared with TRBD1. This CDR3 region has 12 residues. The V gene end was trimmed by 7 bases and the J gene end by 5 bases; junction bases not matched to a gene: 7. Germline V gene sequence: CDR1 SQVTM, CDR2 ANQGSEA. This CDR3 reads CSGGPTGDEQYF. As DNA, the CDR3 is TGCAGCGGGGGCCCGACAGGGGACGAGCAGTACTTC.

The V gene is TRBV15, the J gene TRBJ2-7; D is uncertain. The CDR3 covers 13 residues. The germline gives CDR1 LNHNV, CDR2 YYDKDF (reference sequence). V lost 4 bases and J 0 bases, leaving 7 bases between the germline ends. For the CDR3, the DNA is TGTGCCACCAGCATGGCGGCCTCCTACGAGCAGTACTTC. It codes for CATSMAASYEQYF.

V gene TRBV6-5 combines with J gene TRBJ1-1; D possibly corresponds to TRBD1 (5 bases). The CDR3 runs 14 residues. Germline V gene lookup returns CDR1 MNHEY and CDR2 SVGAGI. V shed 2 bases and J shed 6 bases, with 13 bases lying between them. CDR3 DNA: TGTGCCAGCAGTTACGATCTCTTACAGGCTGAAGCTTTCTTT. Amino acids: CASSYDLLQAEAFF.

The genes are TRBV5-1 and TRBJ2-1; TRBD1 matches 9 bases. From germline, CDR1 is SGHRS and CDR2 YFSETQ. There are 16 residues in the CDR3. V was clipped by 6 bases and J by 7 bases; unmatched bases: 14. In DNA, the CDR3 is TGCGCCAGCACCTCGACAGGGGGACTTAGCTGGAATGAGCAGTTCTTC. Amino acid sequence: CASTSTGGLSWNEQFF.

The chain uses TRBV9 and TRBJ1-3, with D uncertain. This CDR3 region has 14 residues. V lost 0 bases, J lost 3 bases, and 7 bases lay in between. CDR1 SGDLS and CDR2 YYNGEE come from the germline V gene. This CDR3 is CASSVAGRGNTIYF. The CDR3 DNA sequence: TGTGCCAGCAGCGTAGCCGGTCGTGGAAACACCATATATTTT. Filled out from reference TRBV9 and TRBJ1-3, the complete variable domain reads DSGVTQTPKHLITATGQRVTLRCSPRSGDLSVYWYQQSLDQGLQFLIQYYNGEERAKGNILERFSAQQFPDLHSELNLSSLELGDSALYFCASSVAGRGNTIYFGEGSWLTVV.

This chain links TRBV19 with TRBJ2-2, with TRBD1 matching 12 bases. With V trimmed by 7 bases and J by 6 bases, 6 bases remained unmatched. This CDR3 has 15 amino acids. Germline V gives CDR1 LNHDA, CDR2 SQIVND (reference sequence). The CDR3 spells CASMGTGGVAGELFF. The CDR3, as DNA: TGTGCCAGTATGGGGACAGGGGGCGTCGCCGGGGAGCTGTTTTTT.

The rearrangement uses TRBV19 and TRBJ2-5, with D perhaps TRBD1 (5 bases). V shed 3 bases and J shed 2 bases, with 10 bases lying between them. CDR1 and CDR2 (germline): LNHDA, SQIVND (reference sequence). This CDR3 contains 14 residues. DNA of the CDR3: TGTGCCAGTAGTATGGGGCAGTTTCAAGAGACCCAGTACTTC. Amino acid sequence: CASSMGQFQETQYF.

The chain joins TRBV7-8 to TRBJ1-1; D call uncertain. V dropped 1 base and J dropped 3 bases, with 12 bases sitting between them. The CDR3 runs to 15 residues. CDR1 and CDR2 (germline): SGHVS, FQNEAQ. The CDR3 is CASSLDVSGYTEAFF. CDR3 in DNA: TGTGCCAGCAGCTTAGACGTGTCGGGGTACACTGAAGCTTTCTTT.